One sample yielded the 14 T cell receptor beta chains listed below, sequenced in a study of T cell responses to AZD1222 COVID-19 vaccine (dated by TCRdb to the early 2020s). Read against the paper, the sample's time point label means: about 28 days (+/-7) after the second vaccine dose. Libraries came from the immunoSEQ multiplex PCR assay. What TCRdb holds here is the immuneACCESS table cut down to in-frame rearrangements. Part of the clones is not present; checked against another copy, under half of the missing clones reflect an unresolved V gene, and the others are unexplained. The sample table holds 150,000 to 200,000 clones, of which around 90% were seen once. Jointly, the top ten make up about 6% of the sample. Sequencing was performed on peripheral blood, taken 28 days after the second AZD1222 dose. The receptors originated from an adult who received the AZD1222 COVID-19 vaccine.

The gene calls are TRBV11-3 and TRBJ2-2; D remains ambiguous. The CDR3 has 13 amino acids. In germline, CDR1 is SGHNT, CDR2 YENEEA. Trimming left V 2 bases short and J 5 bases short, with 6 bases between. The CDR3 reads CASSLIVTGELFF. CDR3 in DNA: TGTGCCAGCAGCTTAATAGTTACCGGGGAGCTGTTTTTT.

CDR3 amino acids: CASSQKSIGRTGELFF. The CDR3 DNA reads TGTGCCAGCAGCCAGAAGTCCATCGGGCGAACCGGGGAGCTGTTTTTT. The gene calls are TRBV3-1 (or the pseudogene TRBV3-2) and TRBJ2-2, with D hard to call. This CDR3 comprises 16 residues. Trimming removed 3 bases from V and 5 bases from J, with 16 bases in between. Germline CDR1 and CDR2: LGHDT and YNNKEL (reference sequence).

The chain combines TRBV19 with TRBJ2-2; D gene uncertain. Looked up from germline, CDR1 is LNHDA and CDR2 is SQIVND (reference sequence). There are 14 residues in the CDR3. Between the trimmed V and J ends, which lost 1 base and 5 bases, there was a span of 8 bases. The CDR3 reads CASSIVAVTGELFF. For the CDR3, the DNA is TGTGCCAGTAGTATAGTGGCAGTAACCGGGGAGCTGTTTTTT.

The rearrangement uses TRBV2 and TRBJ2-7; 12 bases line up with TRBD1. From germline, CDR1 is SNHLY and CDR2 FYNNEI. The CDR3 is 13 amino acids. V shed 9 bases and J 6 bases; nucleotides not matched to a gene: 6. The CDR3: CARSRDRGLEQYF. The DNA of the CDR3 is TGTGCCAGGAGCCGGGACAGGGGGCTCGAGCAGTACTTC.

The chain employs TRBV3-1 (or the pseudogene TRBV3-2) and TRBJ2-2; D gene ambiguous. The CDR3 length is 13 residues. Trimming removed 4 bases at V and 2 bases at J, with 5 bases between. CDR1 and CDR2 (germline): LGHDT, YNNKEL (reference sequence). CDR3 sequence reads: CASSLTNTGELFF. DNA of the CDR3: TGTGCCAGCAGCCTAACTAACACCGGGGAGCTGTTTTTT.

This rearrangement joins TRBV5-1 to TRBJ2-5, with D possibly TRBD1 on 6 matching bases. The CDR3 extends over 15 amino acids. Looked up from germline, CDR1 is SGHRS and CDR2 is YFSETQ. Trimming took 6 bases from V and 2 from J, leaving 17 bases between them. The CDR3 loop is CASMGKVGGQETQYF. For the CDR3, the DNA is TGCGCCAGCATGGGGAAGGTAGGGGGTCAAGAGACCCAGTACTTC.

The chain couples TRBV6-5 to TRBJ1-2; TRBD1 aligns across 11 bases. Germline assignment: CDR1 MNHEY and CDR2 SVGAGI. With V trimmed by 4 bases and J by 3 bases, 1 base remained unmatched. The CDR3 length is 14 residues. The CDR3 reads CASSWTGGDYGYTF. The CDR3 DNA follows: TGTGCCAGCAGTTGGACAGGGGGCGACTATGGCTACACCTTC.

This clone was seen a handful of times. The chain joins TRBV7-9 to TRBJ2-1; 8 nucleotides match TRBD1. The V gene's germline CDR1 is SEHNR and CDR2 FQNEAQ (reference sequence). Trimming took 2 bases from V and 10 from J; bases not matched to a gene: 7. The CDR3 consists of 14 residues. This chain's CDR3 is CASSLINRGSEQFF. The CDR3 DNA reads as TGTGCCAGCAGCTTAATTAACAGGGGGTCGGAGCAGTTCTTC.

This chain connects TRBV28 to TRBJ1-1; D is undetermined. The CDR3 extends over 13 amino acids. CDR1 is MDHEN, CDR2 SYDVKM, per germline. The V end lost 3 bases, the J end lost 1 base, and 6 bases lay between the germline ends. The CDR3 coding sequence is TGTGCCAGCAGTTTGTTACGGAACACTGAAGCTTTCTTT. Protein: CASSLLRNTEAFF.

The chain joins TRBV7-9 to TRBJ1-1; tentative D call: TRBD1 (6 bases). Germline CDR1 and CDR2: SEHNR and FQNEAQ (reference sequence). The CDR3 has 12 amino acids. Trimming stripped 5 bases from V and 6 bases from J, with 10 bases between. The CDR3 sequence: CASSPTGPEAFF. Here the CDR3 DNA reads TGTGCCAGCAGCCCGACAGGCCCTGAAGCTTTCTTT.

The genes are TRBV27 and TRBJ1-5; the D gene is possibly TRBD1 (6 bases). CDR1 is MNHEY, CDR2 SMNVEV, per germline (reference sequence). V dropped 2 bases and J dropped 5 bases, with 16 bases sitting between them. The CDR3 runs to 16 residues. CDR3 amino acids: CASSLIWGRGDQPQHF. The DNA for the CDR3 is TGTGCCAGCAGTTTAATTTGGGGGCGCGGAGATCAGCCCCAGCATTTT.

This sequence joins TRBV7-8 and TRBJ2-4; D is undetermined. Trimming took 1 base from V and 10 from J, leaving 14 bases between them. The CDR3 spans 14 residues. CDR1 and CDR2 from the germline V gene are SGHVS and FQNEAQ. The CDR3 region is CASSLGAGLGIQYF. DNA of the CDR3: TGTGCCAGCAGCTTAGGCGCAGGTCTGGGAATTCAGTACTTC.

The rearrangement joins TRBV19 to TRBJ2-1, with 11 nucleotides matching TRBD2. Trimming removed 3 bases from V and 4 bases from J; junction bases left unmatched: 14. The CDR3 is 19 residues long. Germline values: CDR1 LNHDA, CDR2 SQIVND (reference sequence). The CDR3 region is CASSMGRLSGRAAYNEQFF. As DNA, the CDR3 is TGTGCCAGTAGTATGGGTCGGCTTAGCGGGAGGGCCGCATACAATGAGCAGTTCTTC. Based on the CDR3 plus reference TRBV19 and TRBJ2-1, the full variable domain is DGGITQSPKYLFRKEGQNVTLSCEQNLNHDAMYWYRQDPGQGLRLIYYSQIVNDFQKGDIAEGYSVSREKKESFPLTVTSAQKNPTAFYLCASSMGRLSGRAAYNEQFFGPGTRLTVL.

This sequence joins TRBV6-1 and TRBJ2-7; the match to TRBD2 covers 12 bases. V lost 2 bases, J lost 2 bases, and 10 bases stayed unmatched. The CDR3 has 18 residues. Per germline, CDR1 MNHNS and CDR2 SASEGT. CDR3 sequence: CASSEKGSSSGRAYEQYF. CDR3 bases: TGTGCCAGCAGTGAAAAGGGGAGTTCTAGCGGGAGGGCCTACGAGCAGTACTTC.